This TCR beta chain was captured in a study of naive and memory T cell subsets. Study findings and constraints: TCR counts from RNA may reflect activation-linked expression changes. Especially in CD8 cells, naive repertoires contained a few larger clonotypes, possibly CD45RA-re-expressing memory cells.

A word on this clonotype: Its cognate antigen is unknown.

Germline values: CDR1 LNHDA, CDR2 SQIVND (reference sequence). This CDR3 has 15 residues. The germline V and J ends were trimmed by 2 bases and 8 bases, with 15 bases remaining between them. Both TRBC1 and TRBC2 were covered by a beta constant-region primer of two equimolar oligonucleotides. Four rounds of PCR amplified the ligated cDNA using nested alpha and beta constant-region primers plus SP2. Using its own MiXCR run on the UMI-ligation and nested PCR reads, TCRdb lists one record per CDR3 protein. The table includes some 110,000 distinct CDR3 sequences, 13% to 15% detected once. The receptor's source is a human donor in good health. This chain uses TRBV19 with TRBJ1-4, with D unclear. The sample consisted of naive CD8+ T cells from blood. CDR3 sequence reads: CASSIRTSVGEKLFF. The CDR3 region has the DNA TGTGCCAGTAGTATACGGACCTCTGTAGGCGAAAAACTGTTTTTT.